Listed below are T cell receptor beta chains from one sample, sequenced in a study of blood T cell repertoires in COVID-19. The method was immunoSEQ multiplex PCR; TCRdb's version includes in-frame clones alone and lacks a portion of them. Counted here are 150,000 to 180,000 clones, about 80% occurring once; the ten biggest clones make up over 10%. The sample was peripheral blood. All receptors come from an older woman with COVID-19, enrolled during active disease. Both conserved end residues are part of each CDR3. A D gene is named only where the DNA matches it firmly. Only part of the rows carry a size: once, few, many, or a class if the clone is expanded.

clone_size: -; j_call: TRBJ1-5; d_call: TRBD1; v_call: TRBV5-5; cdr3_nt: TGTGCCAGCAGCCATGTCCTAACAGGGGGCATGGAGCCCCAGCATTTT; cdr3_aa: CASSHVLTGGMEPQHF
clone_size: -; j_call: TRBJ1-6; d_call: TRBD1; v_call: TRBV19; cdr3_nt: TGTGCCAGTAGTCCCGGGACAGAGACTTCACCCCTCCACTTT; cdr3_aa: CASSPGTETSPLHF
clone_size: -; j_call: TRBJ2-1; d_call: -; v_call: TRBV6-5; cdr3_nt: TGTGCCAGCAGTTACTCGTTAACAGGCCGCCTCAATGAGCAGTTCTTC; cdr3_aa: CASSYSLTGRLNEQFF
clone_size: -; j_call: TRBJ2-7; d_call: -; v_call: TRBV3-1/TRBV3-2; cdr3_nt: TGTGCCAGCAGCCAAGAATTGATAGAGGGTGCCCCCTACGAGCAGTACTTC; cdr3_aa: CASSQELIEGAPYEQYF
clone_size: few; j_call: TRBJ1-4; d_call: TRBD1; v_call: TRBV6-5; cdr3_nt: TGTGCCAGCAGTACAGGGGGCGCTTCTGAAAAACTGTTTTTT; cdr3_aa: CASSTGGASEKLFF
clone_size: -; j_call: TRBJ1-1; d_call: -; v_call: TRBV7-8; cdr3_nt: TGTGCCAGCAGCCAGACAGCTGAAGCTTTCTTT; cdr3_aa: CASSQTAEAFF
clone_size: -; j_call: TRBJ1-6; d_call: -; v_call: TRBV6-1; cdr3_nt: TGTGCCAGCAGTGAAGCAAGAAAACAGGCCCTCCACTTT; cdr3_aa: CASSEARKQALHF
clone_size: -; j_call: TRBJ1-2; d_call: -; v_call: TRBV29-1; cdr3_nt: TGCAGCGTTGTTTCTAATTCGCCCTATGGCTACACCTTC; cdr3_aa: CSVVSNSPYGYTF
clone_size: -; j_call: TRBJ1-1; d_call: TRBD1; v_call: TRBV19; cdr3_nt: TGTGCCACCATTGGTAGGGACAGGGGGCGGAACACTGAAGCTTTCTTT; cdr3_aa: CATIGRDRGRNTEAFF
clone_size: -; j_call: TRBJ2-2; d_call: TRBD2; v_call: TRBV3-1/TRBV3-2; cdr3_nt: TGTGCCAGCAGCCAAGATCTAGCGGGAGGTGTCGGGGAGCTGTTTTTT; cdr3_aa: CASSQDLAGGVGELFF
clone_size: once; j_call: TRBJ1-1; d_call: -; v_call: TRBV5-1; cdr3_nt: TGCGCCAGCAGCTTGAACGGGGAGAACACTGAAGCTTTCTTT; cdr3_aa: CASSLNGENTEAFF
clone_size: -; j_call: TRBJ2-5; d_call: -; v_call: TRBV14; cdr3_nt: TGTGCCAGCAGCCAAGACCCCCGGGGGACCCAGTACTTC; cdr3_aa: CASSQDPRGTQYF
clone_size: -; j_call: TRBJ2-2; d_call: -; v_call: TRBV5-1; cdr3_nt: TGCGCCAGCAGTGGCAGGCCTAACACCGGGGAGCTGTTTTTT; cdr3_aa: CASSGRPNTGELFF
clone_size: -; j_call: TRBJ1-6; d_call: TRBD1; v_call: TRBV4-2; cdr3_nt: TGTGCCAGCAGCTACCGGGACAGGGCTTCACCCCTCCACTTT; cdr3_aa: CASSYRDRASPLHF
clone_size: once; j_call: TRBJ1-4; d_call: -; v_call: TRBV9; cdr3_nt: TGTGCCAGCAGCCCAGATCGACAGTTAACTAATGAAAAACTGTTTTTT; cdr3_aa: CASSPDRQLTNEKLFF
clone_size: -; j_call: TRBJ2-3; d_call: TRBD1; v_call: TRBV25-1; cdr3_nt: TGTGCCAGCAGTGAAGGTGCGACAGGGGGAGGAGGTACGCAGTATTTT; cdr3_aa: CASSEGATGGGGTQYF
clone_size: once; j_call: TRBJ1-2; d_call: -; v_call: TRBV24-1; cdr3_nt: TGTGCCACCAGTGATACAGGGCCCTATGGCTACACCTTC; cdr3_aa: CATSDTGPYGYTF
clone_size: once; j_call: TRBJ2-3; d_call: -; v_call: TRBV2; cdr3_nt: TGTGCCAGCAGTGAATTCCCCCAGGGGCTTACAGATACGCAGTATTTT; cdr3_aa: CASSEFPQGLTDTQYF
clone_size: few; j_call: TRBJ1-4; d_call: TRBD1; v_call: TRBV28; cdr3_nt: TGTGCCAGCAGTTACCAGGGGGGCCCCACTAATGAAAAACTGTTTTTT; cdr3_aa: CASSYQGGPTNEKLFF
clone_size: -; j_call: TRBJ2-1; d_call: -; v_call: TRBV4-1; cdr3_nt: TGCGCCAGCAGCCATCGAGCGGACGGTTGGAGGAATGAGCAGTTCTTC; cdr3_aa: CASSHRADGWRNEQFF
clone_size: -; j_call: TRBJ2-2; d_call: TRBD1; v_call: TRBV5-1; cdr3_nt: TGCGCCAGCAGCTTAAGAGGGGGCGAAATCGGGGAGCTGTTTTTT; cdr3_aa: CASSLRGGEIGELFF
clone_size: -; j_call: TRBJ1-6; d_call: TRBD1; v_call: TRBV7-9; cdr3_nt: TGTGCCAGCAGCTCGTCAGGGGGCGTGGGTTCACCCCTCCACTTT; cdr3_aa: CASSSSGGVGSPLHF
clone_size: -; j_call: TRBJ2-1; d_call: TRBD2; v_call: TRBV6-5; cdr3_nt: TGTGCCAGCAGAGGAGCTAGCGGGGGGGTTAATGAGCAGTTCTTC; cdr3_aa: CASRGASGGVNEQFF
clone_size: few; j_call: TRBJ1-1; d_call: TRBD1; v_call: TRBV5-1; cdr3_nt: TGCGCCAGCAGCTCGACTCTCGGGACAGTGAACACTGAAGCTTTCTTT; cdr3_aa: CASSSTLGTVNTEAFF
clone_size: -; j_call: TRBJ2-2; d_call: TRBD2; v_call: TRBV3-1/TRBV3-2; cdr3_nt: TGTGCCAGCACCCCAATGGGGACTAGTATTGCCGGGGAGCTGTTTTTT; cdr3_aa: CASTPMGTSIAGELFF
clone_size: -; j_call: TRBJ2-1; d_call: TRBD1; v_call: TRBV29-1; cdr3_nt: TGCAGCGCACCCTCCGCGGACAGGGCAAACAATGAGCAGTTCTTC; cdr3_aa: CSAPSADRANNEQFF
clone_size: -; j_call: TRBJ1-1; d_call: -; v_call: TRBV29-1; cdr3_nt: TGCAGCCTTTCCAGGCTTCCGAACACTGAAGCTTTCTTT; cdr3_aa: CSLSRLPNTEAFF
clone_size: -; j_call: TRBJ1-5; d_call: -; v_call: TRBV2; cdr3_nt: TGTGCCAGCAGTAGAAGTAAGGGAGAGTTTCGGCCCCAGCATTTT; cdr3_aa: CASSRSKGEFRPQHF
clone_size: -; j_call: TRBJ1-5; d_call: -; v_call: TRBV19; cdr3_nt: TGTGCCAGTAGTATAATAGTTAATCAGCCCCAGCATTTT; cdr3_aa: CASSIIVNQPQHF
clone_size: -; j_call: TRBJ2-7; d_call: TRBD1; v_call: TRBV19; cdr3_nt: TGTGCCAGTAGTTGGGACAGGGACTACGAGCAGTACTTC; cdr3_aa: CASSWDRDYEQYF
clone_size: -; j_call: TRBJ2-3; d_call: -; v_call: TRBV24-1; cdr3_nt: TGTGCCACCGAGGACAGGGAGGGGGCCACAGATACGCAGTATTTT; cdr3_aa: CATEDREGATDTQYF
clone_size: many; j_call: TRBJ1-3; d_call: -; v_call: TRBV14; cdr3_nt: TGTGCCAGCGACAGAGGTTCTGGAAACACCATATATTTT; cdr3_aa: CASDRGSGNTIYF
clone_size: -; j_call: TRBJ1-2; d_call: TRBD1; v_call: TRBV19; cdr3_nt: TGTGCCAGTAGTCCATACAGGGGGCTTAAGAACGGCTACACCTTC; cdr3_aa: CASSPYRGLKNGYTF
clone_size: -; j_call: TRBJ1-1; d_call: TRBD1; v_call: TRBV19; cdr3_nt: TGTGCCAGTAGTAGACGGACAGGGGAAACTGAAGCTTTCTTT; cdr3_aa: CASSRRTGETEAFF
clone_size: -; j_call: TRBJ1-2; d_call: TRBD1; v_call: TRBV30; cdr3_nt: TGTGCTAGGACAGGGGGCGCAGGTGGCTACACCTTC; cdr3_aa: CARTGGAGGYTF
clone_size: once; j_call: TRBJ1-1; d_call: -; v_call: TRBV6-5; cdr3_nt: TGTGCCAGCGCTACAGGAGTGAGAACTGAAGCTTTCTTT; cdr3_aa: CASATGVRTEAFF
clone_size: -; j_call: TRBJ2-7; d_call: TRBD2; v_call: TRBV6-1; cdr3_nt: TGTGCCAGCAGTGAAGCGGCTAGCGGTGCCTACGAGCAGTACTTC; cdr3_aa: CASSEAASGAYEQYF
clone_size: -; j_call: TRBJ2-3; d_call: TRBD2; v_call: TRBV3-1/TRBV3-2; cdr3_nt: TGTGCCAGCAGCCAAGGTTCTAGCGGGAGGACAGATACGCAGTATTTT; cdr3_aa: CASSQGSSGRTDTQYF
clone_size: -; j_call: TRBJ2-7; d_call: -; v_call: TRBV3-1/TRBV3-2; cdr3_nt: TGTGCCAGCAGCCAAGATAACCAGCCTAGACCACGGGAGCAGTACTTC; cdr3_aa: CASSQDNQPRPREQYF
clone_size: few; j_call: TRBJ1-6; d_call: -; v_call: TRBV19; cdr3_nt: TGTGCCAGTAGTATAATCGTGGCAGCGAATTCACCCCTCCACTTT; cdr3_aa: CASSIIVAANSPLHF
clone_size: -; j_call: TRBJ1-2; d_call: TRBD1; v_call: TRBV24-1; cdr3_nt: TGTGCCACCAGTGATTACAGGGGAGGATCGAACTATGGCTACACCTTC; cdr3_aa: CATSDYRGGSNYGYTF
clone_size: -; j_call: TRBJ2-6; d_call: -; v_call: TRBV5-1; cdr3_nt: TGCGCCAGCAGCTTGGTAGTCTCTGGGGCCAACGTCCTGACTTTC; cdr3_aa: CASSLVVSGANVLTF
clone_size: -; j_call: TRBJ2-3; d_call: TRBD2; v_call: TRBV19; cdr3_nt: TGTGCCAGTAGTATTAGTGGCGGGAGGTCCCCAGATACGCAGTATTTT; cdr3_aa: CASSISGGRSPDTQYF
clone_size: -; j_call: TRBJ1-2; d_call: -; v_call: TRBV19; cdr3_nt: TGTGCCAGTAGTTTTTTCAGGGGAGAGGGCTACACCTTC; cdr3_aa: CASSFFRGEGYTF
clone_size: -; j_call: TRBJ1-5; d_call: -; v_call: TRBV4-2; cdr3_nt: TGTGCCAGCAGCCCGAACCGTGGGGGGGTGGCGAGCAATCAGCCCCAGCATTTT; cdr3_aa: CASSPNRGGVASNQPQHF
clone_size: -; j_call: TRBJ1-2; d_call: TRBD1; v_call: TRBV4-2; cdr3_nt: TGTGCCAGCAGCCAACCTTCCCGGGACAGAAGGCGCTACACCTTC; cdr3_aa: CASSQPSRDRRRYTF
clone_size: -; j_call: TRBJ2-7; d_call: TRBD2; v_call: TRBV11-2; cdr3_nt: TGTGCCAGCAGCCCCCAACTTACTCTAGCGGGGGCTAGCTCCTACGAGCAGTACTTC; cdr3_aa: CASSPQLTLAGASSYEQYF
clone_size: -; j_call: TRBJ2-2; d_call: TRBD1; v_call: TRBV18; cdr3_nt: TGTGCCAGCTCACCCTCGAGGGGGCTGTACGGGGAGCTGTTTTTT; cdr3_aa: CASSPSRGLYGELFF
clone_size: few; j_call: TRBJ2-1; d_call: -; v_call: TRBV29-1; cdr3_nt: TGCAGCGTTGGAGGCGCTTCCTACAATGAGCAGTTCTTC; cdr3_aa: CSVGGASYNEQFF
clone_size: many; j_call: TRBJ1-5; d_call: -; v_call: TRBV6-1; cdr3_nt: TGTGCCAGCAGTGAAAACCGGGGGAGGAATCAGCCCCAGCATTTT; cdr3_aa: CASSENRGRNQPQHF
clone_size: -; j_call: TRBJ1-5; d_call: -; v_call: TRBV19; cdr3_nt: TGTGCCAGTAGGAGGGACTCGGGGGGGATTGGTCAGCCCCAGCATTTT; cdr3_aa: CASRRDSGGIGQPQHF
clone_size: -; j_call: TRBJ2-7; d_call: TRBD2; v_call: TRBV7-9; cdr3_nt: TGTGCCATAGGACTAGCGCGAACCTACGAGCAGTACTTC; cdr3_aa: CAIGLARTYEQYF
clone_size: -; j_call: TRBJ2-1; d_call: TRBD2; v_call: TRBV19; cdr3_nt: TGTGCCAGTAGTCAGAGCGGGAGTTTAACTGAGCAGTTCTTC; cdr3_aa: CASSQSGSLTEQFF
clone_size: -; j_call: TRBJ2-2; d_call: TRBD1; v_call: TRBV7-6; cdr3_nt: TGTGCCAGCAGCCCAACCCCACAGGGGACCGGGGAGCTGTTTTTT; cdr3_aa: CASSPTPQGTGELFF
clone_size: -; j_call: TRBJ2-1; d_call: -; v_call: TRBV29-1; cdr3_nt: TGCAGCGGAGAAGCGGGTTCCTACAATGAGCAGTTCTTC; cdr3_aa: CSGEAGSYNEQFF
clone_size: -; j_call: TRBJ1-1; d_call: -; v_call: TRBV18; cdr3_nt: TGTGCCAGCTCACCGGAGAGTTGGTACACTGAAGCTTTCTTT; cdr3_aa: CASSPESWYTEAFF
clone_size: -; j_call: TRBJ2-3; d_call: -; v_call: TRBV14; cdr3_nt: TGTGCCAGCCGAAGTTCGGGAGCTAGCACAGATACGCAGTATTTT; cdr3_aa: CASRSSGASTDTQYF
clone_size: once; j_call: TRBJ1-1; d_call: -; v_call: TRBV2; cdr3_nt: TGTGCCACCCTCCCGGGACACACGAACACTGAAGCTTTCTTT; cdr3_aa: CATLPGHTNTEAFF